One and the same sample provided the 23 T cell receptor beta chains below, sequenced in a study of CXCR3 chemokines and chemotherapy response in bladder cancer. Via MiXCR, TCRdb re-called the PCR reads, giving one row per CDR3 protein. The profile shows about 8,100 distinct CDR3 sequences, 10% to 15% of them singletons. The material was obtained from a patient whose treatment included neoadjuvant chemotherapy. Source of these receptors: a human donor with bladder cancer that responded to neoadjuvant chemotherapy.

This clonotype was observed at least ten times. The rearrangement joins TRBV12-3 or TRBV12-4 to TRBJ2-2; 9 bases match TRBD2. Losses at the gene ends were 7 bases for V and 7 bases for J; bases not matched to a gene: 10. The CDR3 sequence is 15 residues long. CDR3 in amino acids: CASTLLSGGIGELFF. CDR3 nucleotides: TGTGCCAGCACCCTTCTGAGCGGGGGGATCGGGGAGCTGTTTTTT.

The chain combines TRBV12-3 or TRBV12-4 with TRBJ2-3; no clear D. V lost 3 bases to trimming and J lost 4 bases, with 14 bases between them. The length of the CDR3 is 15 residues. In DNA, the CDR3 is TGTGCCAGCAGTTTGGTCCTTTCACCGTCAGATACGCAGTATTTT. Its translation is CASSLVLSPSDTQYF.

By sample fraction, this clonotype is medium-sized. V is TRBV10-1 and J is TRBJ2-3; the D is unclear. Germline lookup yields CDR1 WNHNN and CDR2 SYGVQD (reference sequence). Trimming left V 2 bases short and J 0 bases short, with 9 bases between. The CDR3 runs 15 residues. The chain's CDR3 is CASSETEPSTDTQYF. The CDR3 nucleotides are TGCGCCAGCAGTGAGACAGAGCCTAGCACAGATACGCAGTATTTT.

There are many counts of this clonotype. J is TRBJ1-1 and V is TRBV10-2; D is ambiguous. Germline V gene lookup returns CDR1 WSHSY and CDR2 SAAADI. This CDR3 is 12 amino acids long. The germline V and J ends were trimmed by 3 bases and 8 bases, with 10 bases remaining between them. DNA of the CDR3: TGCGCCAGCAGTGAAAGCGGTAGCGAAGCTTTCTTT. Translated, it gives CASSESGSEAFF.

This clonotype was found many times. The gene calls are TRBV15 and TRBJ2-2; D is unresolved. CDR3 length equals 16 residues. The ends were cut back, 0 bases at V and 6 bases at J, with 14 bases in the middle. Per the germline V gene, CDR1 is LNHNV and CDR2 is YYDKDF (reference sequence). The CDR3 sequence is CATSRDLFRSAGELFF. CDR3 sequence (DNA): TGTGCCACCAGCAGAGACCTATTCAGGTCGGCCGGGGAGCTGTTTTTT. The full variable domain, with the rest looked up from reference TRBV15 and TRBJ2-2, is DAMVIQNPRYQVTQFGKPVTLSCSQTLNHNVMYWYQQKSSQAPKLLFHYYDKDFNNEADTPDNFQSRRPNTSFCFLDIRSPGLGDTAMYLCATSRDLFRSAGELFFGEGSRLTVL.

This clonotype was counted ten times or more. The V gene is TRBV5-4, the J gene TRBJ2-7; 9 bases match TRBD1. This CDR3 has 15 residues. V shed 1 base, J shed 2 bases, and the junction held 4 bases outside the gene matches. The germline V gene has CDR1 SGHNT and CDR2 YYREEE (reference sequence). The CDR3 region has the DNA TGTGCCAGCAGCTTGTTAGGGACAGGGACCTACGAGCAGTACTTC. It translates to CASSLLGTGTYEQYF.

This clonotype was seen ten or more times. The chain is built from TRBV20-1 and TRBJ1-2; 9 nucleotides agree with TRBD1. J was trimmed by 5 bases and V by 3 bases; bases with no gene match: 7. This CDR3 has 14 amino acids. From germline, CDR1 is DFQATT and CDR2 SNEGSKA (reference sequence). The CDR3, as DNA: TGCAGTGCTAGGAGTCCGGGACAGGGTTATGGCTACACCTTC. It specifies CSARSPGQGYGYTF.

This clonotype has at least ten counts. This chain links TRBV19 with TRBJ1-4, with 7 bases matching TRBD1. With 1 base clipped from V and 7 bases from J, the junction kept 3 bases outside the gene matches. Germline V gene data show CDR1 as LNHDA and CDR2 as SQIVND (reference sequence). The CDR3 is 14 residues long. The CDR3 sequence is CASSIGGDSEKLFF. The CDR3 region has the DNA TGTGCCAGTAGTATAGGAGGGGACAGTGAAAAACTGTTTTTT.

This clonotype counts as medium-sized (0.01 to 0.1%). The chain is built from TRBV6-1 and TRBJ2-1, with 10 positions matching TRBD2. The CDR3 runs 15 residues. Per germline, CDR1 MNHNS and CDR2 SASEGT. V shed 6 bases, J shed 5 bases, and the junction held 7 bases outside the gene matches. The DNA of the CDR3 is TGTGCCAGCAGGAGGACTAGCGGAATCAACAATGAGCAGTTCTTC. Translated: CASRRTSGINNEQFF.

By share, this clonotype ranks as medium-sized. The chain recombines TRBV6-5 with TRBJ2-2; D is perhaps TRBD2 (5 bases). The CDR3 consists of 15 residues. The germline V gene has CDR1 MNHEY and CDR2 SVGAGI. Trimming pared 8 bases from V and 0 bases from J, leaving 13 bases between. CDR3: CASGASSANTGELFF. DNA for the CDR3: TGTGCCAGCGGAGCTAGCAGCGCGAACACCGGGGAGCTGTTTTTT.

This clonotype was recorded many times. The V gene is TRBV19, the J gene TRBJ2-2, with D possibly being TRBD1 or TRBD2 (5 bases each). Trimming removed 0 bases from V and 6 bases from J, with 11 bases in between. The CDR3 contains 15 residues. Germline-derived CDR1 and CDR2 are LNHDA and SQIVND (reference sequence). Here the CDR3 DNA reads TGTGCCAGTAGTATAGATGGGCGAGGGGCCGGGGAGCTGTTTTTT. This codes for CASSIDGRGAGELFF.

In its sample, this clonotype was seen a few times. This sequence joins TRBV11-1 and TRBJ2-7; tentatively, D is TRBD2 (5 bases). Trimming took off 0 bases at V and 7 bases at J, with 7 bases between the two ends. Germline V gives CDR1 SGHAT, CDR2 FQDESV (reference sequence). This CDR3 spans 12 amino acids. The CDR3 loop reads CASSLASGEQYF. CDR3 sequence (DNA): TGTGCCAGCAGCTTAGCGTCGGGGGAGCAGTACTTC.

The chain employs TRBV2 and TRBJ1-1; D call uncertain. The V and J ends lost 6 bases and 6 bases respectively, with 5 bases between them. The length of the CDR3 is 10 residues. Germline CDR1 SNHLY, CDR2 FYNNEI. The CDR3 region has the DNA TGTGCCAGCAGCGTAGCTGAAGCTTTCTTT. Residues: CASSVAEAFF.

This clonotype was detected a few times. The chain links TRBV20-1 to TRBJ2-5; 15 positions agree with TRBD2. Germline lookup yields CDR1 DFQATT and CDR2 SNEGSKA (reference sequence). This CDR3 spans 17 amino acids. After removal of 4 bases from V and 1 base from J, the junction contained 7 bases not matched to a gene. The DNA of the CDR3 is TGCAGTGCTACGGGAGGACTAGCGGGGGGGAGCCAAGAGACCCAGTACTTC. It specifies CSATGGLAGGSQETQYF.

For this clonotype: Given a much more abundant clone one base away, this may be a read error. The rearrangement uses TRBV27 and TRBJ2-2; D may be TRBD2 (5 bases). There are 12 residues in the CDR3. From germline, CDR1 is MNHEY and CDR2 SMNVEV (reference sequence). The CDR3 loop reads CASRQNTGVLFF. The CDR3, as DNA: TGTGCCAGCAGACAGAACACCGGGGTGCTGTTTTTT.

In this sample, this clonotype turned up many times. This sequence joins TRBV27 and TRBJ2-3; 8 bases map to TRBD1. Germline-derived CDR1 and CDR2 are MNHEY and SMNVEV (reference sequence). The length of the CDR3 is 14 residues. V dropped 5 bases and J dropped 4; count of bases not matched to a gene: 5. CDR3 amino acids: CASSDRGGSDTQYF. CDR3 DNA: TGTGCCAGCAGTGACAGGGGTGGGTCAGATACGCAGTATTTT.

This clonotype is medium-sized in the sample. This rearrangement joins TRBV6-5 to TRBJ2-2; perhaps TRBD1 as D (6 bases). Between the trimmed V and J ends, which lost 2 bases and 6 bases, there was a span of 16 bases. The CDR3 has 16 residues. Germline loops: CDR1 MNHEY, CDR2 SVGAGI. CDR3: CASSYGRGAGAGELFF. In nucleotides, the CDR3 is TGTGCCAGCAGTTACGGCAGGGGCGCGGGTGCCGGGGAGCTGTTTTTT.

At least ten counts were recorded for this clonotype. The CDR3 here is CASSPKGGVTDTQYF. CDR3 sequence (DNA): TGTGCCAGCTCACCGAAAGGCGGAGTCACAGATACGCAGTATTTT. The J gene is TRBJ2-3, the V gene TRBV18; no clear D. Per germline, CDR1 KGHSH and CDR2 LQKENI. V lost 3 bases and J lost 2, with 12 bases in between. This CDR3 has 15 residues.

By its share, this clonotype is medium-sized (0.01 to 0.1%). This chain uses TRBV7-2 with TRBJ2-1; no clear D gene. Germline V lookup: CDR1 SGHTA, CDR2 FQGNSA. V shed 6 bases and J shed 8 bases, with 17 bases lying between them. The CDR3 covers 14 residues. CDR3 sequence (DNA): TGTGCCAGCAGTTTACTTGTCTATGGGGATGAGCAGTTCTTC. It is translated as CASSLLVYGDEQFF.

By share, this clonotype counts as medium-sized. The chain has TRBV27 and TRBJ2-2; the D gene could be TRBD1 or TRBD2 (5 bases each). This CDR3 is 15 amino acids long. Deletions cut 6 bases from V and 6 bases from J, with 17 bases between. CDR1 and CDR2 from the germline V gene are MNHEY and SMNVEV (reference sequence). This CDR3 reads CASRPGTGVSGELFF. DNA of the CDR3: TGTGCCAGCAGACCCGGGACCGGGGTGTCCGGGGAGCTGTTTTTT.

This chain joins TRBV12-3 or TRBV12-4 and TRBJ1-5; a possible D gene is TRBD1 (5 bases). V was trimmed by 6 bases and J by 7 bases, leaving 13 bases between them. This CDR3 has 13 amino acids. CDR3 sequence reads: CASRTRGEQPQHF. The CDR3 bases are TGTGCCAGCAGAACCCGGGGGGAGCAGCCCCAGCATTTT.

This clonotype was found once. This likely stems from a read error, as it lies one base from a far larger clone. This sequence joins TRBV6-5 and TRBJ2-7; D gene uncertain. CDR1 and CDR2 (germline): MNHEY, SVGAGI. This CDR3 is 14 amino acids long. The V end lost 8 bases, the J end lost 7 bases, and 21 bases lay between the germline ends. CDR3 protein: CASLRPGSYNEQYF. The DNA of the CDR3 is TGTGCCAGCCTCCGGCCGGGCTCCTACAATGAGCAGTACTTC.

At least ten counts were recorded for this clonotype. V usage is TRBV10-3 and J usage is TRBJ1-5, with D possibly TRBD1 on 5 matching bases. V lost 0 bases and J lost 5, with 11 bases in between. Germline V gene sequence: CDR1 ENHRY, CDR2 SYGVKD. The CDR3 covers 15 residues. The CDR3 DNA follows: TGTGCCATCAGTGAGTCGTTGACAGCAGATCAGCCCCAGCATTTT. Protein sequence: CAISESLTADQPQHF.